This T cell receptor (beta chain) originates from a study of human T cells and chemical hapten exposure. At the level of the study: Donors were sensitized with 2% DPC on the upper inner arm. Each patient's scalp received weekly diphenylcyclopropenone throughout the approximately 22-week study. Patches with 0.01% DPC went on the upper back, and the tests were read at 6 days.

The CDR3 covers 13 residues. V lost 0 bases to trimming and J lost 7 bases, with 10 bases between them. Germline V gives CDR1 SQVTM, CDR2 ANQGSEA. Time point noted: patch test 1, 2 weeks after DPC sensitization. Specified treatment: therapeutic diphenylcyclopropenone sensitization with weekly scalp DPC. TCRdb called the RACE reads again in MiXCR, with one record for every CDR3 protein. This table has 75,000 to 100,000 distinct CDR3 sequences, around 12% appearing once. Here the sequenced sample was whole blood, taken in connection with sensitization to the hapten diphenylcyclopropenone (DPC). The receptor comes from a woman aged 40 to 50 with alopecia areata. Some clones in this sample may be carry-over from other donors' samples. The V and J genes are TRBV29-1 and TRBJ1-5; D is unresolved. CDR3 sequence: CSVEEVGGQPQHF. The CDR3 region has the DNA TGCAGCGTTGAAGAGGTCGGCGGCCAGCCCCAGCATTTT.